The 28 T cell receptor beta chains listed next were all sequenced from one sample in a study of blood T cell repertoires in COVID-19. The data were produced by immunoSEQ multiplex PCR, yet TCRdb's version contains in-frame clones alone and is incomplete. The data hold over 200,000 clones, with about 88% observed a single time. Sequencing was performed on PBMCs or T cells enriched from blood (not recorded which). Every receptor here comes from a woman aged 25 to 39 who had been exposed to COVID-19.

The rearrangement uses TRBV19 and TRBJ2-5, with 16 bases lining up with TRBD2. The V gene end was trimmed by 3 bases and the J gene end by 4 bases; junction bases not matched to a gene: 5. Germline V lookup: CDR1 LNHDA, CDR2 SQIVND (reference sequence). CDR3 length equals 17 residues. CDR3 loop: CASSIGTSGGVGETQYF. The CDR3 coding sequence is TGTGCCAGTAGTATCGGGACTAGCGGGGGGGTCGGAGAGACCCAGTACTTC.

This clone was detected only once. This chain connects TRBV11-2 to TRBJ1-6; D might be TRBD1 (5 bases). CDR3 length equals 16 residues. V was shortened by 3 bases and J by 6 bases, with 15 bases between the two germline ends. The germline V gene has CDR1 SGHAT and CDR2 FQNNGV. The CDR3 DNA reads TGTGCCAGCAGCTTGCTTTCCCAGGGAGGTAATTCACCCCTCCACTTT. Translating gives CASSLLSQGGNSPLHF.

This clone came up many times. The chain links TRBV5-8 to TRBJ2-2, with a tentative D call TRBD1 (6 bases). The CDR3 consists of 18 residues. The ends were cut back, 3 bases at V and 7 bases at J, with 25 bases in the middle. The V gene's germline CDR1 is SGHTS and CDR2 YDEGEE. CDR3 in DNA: TGTGCCAGCAGCTCCCACCTACATTCTTCAGGGGCGTACGGGGAGCTGTTTTTT. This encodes CASSSHLHSSGAYGELFF.

The chain's CDR3 is CASWEGFNYGYTF. The DNA for the CDR3 is TGTGCCAGCTGGGAGGGATTTAACTATGGCTACACCTTC. V is TRBV2 and J is TRBJ1-2; no firm D call. Germline V gives CDR1 SNHLY, CDR2 FYNNEI. Trimming pared 8 bases from V and 1 base from J, leaving 11 bases between. The CDR3 spans 13 residues.

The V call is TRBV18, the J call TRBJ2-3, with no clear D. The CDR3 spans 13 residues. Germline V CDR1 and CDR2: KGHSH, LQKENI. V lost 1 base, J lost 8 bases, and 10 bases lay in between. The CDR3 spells CASSPLDSSTQYF. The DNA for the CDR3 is TGTGCCAGCTCACCACTAGATAGTAGTACGCAGTATTTT.

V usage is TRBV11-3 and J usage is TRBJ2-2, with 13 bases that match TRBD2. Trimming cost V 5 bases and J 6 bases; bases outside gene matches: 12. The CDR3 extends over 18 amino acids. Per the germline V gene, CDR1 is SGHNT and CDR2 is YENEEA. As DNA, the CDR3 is TGTGCCAGCAGCGGGGGGACTAGCGGGGAAGGGGTCGCCGGGGAGCTGTTTTTT. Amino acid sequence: CASSGGTSGEGVAGELFF.

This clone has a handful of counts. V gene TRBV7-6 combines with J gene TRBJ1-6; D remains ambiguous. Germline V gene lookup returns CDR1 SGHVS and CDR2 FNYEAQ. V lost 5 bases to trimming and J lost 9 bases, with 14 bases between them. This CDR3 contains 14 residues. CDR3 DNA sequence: TGTGCCAGCAGCAGCCGGGATCAAGGTTCACCCCTCCACTTT. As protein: CASSSRDQGSPLHF.

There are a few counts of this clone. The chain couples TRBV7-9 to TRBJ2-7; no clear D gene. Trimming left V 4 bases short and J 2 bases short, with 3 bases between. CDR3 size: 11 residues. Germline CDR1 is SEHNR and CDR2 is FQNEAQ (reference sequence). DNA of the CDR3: TGTGCCAGCAGCTCCGCCTACGAGCAGTACTTC. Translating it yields CASSSAYEQYF.

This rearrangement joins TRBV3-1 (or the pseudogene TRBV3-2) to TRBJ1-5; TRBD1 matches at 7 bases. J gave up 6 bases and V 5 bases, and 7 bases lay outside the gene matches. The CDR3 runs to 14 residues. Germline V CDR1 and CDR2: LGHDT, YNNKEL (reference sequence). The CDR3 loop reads CASSTGAPSQPQHF. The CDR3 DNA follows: TGTGCCAGCAGCACAGGGGCCCCAAGTCAGCCCCAGCATTTT.

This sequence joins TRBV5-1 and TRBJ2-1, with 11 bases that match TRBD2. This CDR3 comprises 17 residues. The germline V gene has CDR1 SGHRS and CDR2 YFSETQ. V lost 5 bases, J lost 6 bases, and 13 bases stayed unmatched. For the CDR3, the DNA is TGCGCCAGCAGTTCCCCCTCCTTTAGCGGGGGGGCCAATGAGCAGTTCTTC. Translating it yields CASSSPSFSGGANEQFF.

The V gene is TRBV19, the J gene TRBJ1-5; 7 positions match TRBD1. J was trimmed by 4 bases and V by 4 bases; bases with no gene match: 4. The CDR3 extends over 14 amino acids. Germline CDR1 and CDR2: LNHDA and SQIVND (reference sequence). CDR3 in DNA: TGTGCCAGTAGTACCGCGACAGGGAATCAGCCCCAGCATTTT. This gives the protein CASSTATGNQPQHF.

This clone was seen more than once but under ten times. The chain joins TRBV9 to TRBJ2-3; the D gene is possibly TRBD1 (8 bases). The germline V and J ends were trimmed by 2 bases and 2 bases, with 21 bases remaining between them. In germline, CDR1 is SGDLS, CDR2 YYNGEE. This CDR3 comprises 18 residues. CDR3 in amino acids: CASSVAGQGGRVTDTQYF. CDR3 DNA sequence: TGTGCCAGCAGCGTGGCCGGACAGGGAGGGCGAGTCACAGATACGCAGTATTTT.

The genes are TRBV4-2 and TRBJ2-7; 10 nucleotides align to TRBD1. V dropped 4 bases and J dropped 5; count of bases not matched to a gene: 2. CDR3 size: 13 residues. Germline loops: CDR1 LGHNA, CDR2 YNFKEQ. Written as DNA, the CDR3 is TGTGCCAGCAGCCGACAGGGGGCTAACGAGCAGTACTTC. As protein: CASSRQGANEQYF.

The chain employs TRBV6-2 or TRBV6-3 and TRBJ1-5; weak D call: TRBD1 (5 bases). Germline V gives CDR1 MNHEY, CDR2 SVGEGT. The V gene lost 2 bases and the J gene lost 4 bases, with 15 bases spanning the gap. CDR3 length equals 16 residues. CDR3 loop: CASSYAGWGLNQPQHF. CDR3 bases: TGTGCCAGCAGTTACGCGGGGTGGGGCCTTAATCAGCCCCAGCATTTT.

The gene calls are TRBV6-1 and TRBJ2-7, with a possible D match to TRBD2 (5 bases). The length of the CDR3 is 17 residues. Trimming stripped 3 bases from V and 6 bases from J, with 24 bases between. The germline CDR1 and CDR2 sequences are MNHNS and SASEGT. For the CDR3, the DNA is TGTGCCAGCAGTGATGTAGCGAGGAAGGCCGGAATGGGCGAGCAGTACTTC. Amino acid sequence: CASSDVARKAGMGEQYF.

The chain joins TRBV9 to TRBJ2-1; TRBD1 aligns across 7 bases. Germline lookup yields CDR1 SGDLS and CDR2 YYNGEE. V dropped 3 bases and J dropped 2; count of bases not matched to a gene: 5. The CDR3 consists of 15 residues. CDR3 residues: CASSAQGTTYNEQFF. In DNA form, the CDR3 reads TGTGCCAGCAGCGCACAGGGGACGACCTACAATGAGCAGTTCTTC.

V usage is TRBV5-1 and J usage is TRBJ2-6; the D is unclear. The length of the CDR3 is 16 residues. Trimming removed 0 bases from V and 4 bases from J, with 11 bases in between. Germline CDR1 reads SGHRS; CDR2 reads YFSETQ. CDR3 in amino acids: CASSLGSLVGANVLTF. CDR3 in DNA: TGCGCCAGCAGCTTGGGGTCCCTAGTAGGGGCCAACGTCCTGACTTTC. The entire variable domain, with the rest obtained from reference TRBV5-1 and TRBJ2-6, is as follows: KAGVTQTPRYLIKTRGQQVTLSCSPISGHRSVSWYQQTPGQGLQFLFEYFSETQRNKGNFPGRFSGRQFSNSRSEMNVSTLELGDSALYLCASSLGSLVGANVLTFGAGSRLTVL.

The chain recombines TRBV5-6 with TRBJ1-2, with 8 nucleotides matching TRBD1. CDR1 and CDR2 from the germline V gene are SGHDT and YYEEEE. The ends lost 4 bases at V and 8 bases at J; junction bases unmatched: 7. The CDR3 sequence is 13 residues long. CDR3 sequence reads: CASSPGGAGGYTF. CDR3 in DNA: TGTGCCAGCAGCCCAGGGGGCGCCGGGGGCTACACCTTC.

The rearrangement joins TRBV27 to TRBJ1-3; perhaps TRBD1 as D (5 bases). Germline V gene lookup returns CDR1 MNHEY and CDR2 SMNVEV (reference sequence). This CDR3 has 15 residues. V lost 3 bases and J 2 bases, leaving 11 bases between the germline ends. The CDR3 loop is CASSLEGHPGNTIYF. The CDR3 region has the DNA TGTGCCAGCAGTTTGGAGGGGCACCCTGGAAACACCATATATTTT.

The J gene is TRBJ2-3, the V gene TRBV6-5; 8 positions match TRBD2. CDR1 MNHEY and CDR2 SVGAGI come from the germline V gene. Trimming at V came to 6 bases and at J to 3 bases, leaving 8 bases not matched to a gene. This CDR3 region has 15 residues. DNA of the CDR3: TGTGCCAGCAGGACCGGGGGGGCCGGGACAGATACGCAGTATTTT. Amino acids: CASRTGGAGTDTQYF.

CDR3 nucleotide sequence: TGTGCCAGCAGTTTGACAGGGCCCTATGGCTACACCTTC. This translates into CASSLTGPYGYTF. The genes are TRBV12-3 or TRBV12-4 and TRBJ1-2; 7 positions agree with TRBD1. Germline trimming cut 3 bases from V and 4 bases from J; bases unmatched to any gene: 2. CDR3 length: 13 amino acids.

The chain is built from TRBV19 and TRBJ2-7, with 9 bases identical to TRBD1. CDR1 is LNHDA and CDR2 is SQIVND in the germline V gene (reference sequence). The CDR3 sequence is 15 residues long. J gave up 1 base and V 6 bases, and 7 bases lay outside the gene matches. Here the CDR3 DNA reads TGTGCCAGTAGACCGGGACAGGGACTATCCTACGAGCAGTACTTC. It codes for CASRPGQGLSYEQYF.

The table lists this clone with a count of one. CDR3 residues: CASSLPPTGVNYGYTF. For the CDR3, the DNA is TGCGCCAGCAGCTTGCCCCCTACAGGGGTAAACTATGGCTACACCTTC. The chain has TRBV5-1 and TRBJ1-2; TRBD1 aligns across 7 bases. The CDR3 spans 16 residues. The junction had 8 bases not matched to a gene; V was cut back by 1 base and J by 2 bases. Per the germline V gene, CDR1 is SGHRS and CDR2 is YFSETQ.

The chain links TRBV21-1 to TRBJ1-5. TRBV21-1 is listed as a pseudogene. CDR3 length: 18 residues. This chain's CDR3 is CASSKEGTGILYNQPQHF. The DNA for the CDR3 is TGTGCCAGCAGCAAAGAGGGGACTGGAATCCTTTATAATCAGCCCCAGCATTTT.

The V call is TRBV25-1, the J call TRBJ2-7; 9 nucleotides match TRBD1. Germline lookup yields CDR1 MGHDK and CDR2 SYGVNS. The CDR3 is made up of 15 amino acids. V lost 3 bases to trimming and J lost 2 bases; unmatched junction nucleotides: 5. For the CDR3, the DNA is TGTGCCAGCAGTGAGGGGACAGGGATAACCTACGAGCAGTACTTC. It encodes CASSEGTGITYEQYF.

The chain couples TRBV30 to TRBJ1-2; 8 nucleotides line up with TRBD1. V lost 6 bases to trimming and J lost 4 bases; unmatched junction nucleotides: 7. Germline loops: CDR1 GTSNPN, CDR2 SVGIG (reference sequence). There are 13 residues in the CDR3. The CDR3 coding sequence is TGTGCCTGCGGACAGGGCTTTACCTATGGCTACACCTTC. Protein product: CACGQGFTYGYTF. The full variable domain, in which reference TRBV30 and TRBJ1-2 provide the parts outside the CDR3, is SQTIHQWPATLVQPVGSPLSLECTVEGTSNPNLYWYRQAAGRGLQLLFYSVGIGQISSEVPQNLSASRPQDRQFILSSKKLLLSDSGFYLCACGQGFTYGYTFGSGTRLTVV.

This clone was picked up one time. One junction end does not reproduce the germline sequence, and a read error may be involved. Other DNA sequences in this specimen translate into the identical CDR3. CDR3 amino acids: CASSQRGGTDTQYF. As DNA, the CDR3 is TGTGCCAGCAGCCAGCGGGGGGGCACCGATACGCAGTATTTT. The chain has TRBV3-1 (or the pseudogene TRBV3-2) and TRBJ2-3, with 9 nucleotides matching TRBD2. The CDR3 is 14 amino acids. In germline, CDR1 is LGHDT, CDR2 YNNKEL (reference sequence).

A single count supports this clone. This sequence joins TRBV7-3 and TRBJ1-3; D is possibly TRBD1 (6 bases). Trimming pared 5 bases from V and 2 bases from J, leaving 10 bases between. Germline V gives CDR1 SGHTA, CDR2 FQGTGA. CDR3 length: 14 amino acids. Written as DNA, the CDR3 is TGTGCCAGCAGCATTACAGGGACTGGAAACACCATATATTTT. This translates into CASSITGTGNTIYF.